This TCR beta chain was captured by sequencing in a study of technical replicates of blood from several donors. The CDR3 is 12 amino acids. Germline CDR1 reads SGHDT; CDR2 reads YYEEEE. Deletions cut 4 bases from V and 2 bases from J, with 7 bases between. The repertoire was sequenced with immunoSEQ multiplex PCR; TCRdb's copy has only in-frame clones and lacks some. The table lists about 80,000 clones, about 95% of them singletons. Specimen: T cells isolated from PBMCs. This clonotype was sampled from a human donor in good health. The chain employs TRBV5-6 and TRBJ2-7; no clear D gene. CDR3 sequence reads: CASSIEPYEQYF. For the CDR3, the DNA is TGTGCCAGCAGCATAGAGCCCTACGAGCAGTACTTC.